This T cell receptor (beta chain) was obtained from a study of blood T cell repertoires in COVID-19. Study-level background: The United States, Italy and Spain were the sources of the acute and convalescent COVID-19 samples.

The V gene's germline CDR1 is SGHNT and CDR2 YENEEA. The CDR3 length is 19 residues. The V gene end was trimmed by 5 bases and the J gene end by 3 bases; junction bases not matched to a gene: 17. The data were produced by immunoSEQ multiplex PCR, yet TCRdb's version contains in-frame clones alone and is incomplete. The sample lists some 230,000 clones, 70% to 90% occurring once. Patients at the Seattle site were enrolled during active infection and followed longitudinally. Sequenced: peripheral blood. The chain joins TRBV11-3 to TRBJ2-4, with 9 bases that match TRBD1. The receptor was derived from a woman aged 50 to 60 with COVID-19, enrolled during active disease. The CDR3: CASSHTAGNYRGLKNIQYF. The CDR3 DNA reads TGTGCCAGCAGCCATACCGCCGGCAACTACAGGGGGCTCAAAAACATTCAGTACTTC. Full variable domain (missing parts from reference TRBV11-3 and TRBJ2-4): EAGVVQSPRYKIIEKKQPVAFWCNPISGHNTLYWYLQNLGQGPELLIRYENEEAVDDSQLPKDRFSAERLKGVDSTLKIQPAELGDSAVYLCASSHTAGNYRGLKNIQYFGAGTRLSVL.